This TCR beta chain was sequenced during a study of cytomegalovirus exposure and HLA in healthy donors (dated by TCRdb to about 2017). Describing the broader study: An earlier analysis of approximately 590 of the donors reported 276 Gb of sequence data and some 120 million unique TCR beta sequences from approximately 180 million T cells. Around 320 gigabases of sequencing data and 78 million or so unique TCR sequences were included in an early release covering about 620 HLA-typed donors. Among the approximately 420 genotyped donors, approximately 76% belonged to the genetic ancestry cluster associated with self-reported Caucasian donors. The study was designed to test whether signatures of past pathogen exposure could be identified by cataloging public T cell receptors. The T cell repertoires of around 670 subjects were profiled by immunosequencing and related to cytomegalovirus serostatus. A separate validation cohort of over a hundred different subjects was used in addition to the approximately 670-subject first cohort. The study combined high-throughput TCR immunosequencing, statistical association of individual TCRs with disease status, and machine learning to predict cytomegalovirus infection status. A later analysis re-examined previously published TCR beta repertoires from just over 650 donors and added high-resolution HLA genotyping to investigate patterns of TCR occurrence. In the later analysis, no new phenotypic data were used to find candidate immune exposures; instead, reliance was placed on TCR beta sequences and their occurrence across donors. An earlier analysis of fewer than 700 of the donors applied high-throughput TCR beta sequencing to assess whether each TCR beta V gene segment acted as functional or pseudogenic. Donor age, sex, ethnicity and CMV serostatus were collected together with the repertoire data. A later genetic analysis took genome-wide SNP genotypes for 398 of the 666 donors and used that subset as a discovery cohort. All discovery cohort repertoires had been generated using a single sequencing platform. HLA typing covered class I and class II loci at four-digit resolution. Typing coverage differed by locus: A, B, C, DRB1 and DQB1 were typed in roughly 620-640 donors, DQA1 in approximately 520, DPA1 in 606, and DPB1 in 400 to 490. Several DR-DQ haplotypes were handled as single units for association and clustering because linkage in the cohort was strong. On average, about 200,000 unique TCR beta nucleotide sequences were sequenced per donor among about 400 genotyped donors of the cohort, with roughly 18% of those sequences being non-productive. The research as a whole found: Because some donors lacked HLA typing at each locus, the association tests relied only on the typed subset. A cluster of highly shared sequence variants was judged likely to be a technical artifact of the sequencing pipeline. In a later analysis, several top co-occurrence clusters were reported to appear linked to parvovirus B19, influenza, CMV and Epstein-Barr virus. CMV serostatus was the only immune exposure information available for the cohort. In a later genetic analysis, a missense DCLRE1C variant was associated with V-gene and J-gene trimming of TCR beta chains, and the association was replicated in an independent cohort. A later analysis found that HLA-associated TCR beta chains were more clonally expanded and had lower generation probabilities than equally common non-associated chains. In vitro tests confirmed that a few of the cytomegalovirus-associated TCR beta chains recognize cytomegalovirus antigens. Some 16 rarely observed V segments, including chromosome 9 orphons, were excluded from the earlier analysis of almost 600 of the donors because counts were too low. Correlated functional status among segregating V segments might be attributable to linkage disequilibrium, but an unknown experimental factor could not be ruled out. According to a later analysis, TCR association rates differed among HLA loci, with DRB1 alleles showing the most associated TCRs and HLA-C alleles showing the fewest. An earlier analysis of roughly 570 of the donors showed that most TCR beta V segments appeared in productive rearrangements either about 87% or about 30% of the time, which broadly matched IMGT annotations. Across donors, most TCR sequences were observed very rarely, whereas some public TCRs were present in many individuals. In this cohort, only TCR beta chains were sequenced, and detectable features were limited by the absence of alpha or paired-chain data. According to a later genetic analysis, donors in an Asian-associated ancestry cluster had fewer N-insertions in productive TCRs than the approximately 610-donor mean. In a later analysis, about 16,000 TCR beta sequences were associated with specific HLA alleles at a false discovery rate of 0.05. A later analysis found that most CMV-associated TCR beta chains appeared HLA-restricted, with HLA associations seemingly driven largely by CMV exposure. The 87-base-pair reads could not distinguish some IMGT-functional V segments, including TRBV6-2 and TRBV6-3, so those segments were excluded. A further reported finding was that TCR beta sequences accurately predicted the HLA-A and HLA-B alleles for most subjects in the first cohort. A total of roughly 160 TCR beta chains were listed by the study as associated with cytomegalovirus. The authors suggested that the approach could potentially be extended to other disease states and immunological phenotypes. In both the original and validation cohorts, the classifier was reported to diagnose cytomegalovirus status with high specificity and sensitivity. Roughly uniform sequencing depth across donors was assumed in presence/absence analyses, although this assumption may not hold. When HLA alleles, especially DR and DQ, strongly co-occurred, attributing TCR associations to individual alleles was difficult.

With respect to this clone: Its specific antigen is unknown. No quality values exist for individual bases; no much larger clone is one base distant.

Libraries were prepared through the immunoSEQ multiplex PCR assay. For the multiplex PCR, a mixture combining 60 forward primers for TCR Vbeta segments and 13 reverse primers for TCR Jbeta segments was used. The CDR3 region of rearranged TCR beta genes was amplified from genomic DNA with a multiplex PCR assay. The Illumina HiSeq System was used to sequence the amplified TCR beta libraries as 87-base-pair reads. Regarding the original processing steps: A later analysis tallied roughly 80 million unique TCR beta chains across the 666 repertoires, and around 12 million of those chains were shared by two or more donors. To remove PCR and sequencing errors, raw reads were error-corrected and collapsed into unique sequences using a nearest-neighbor algorithm that merged closely related sequences. Alignment of CDR3 sequences to IMGT reference sequences was used to assign V, D and J gene segments. For a sequence to be retained, at least a six-nucleotide match to both a V gene segment and a J gene segment was required. A rearrangement counted as productive if the CDR3 had no stop codons and remained in frame with V and J, and every other rearrangement counted as non-productive. Following IMGT convention, CDR3 was defined as the stretch from the second conserved V-encoded cysteine up to the conserved J-encoded phenylalanine. In an earlier analysis of 550 to 650 of the donors, sequences lacking an unambiguous match to a single V gene segment were excluded. An earlier analysis of 587 of the donors called V segments functional above 56.7% productive rearrangements and segregating when the between-donor standard deviation exceeded 5%. To diagnose cytomegalovirus status from the catalog of TCR beta chain sequences, a statistical classification framework was built. A later analysis assigned V and J genes by comparing TCR nucleotide sequences with IMGT/GENE-DB human TR gene sequences. A later analysis assigned CDR3 sequences and most-parsimonious VDJ recombination scenarios with the TCRdist pipeline. A later analysis defined each TCR beta chain by its CDR3 amino acid sequence plus V-gene family, and excluded reads lacking a unique V-gene family. As a way to deal with suspected cross-contamination and a sequencing artifact, a later analysis dropped 640 or so nucleotide sequences that were highly shared and had low generation probability. In a later analysis, a clonal expansion index for each public chain was calculated from normalized within-repertoire ranks of inferred template counts. In a later analysis, generation probabilities were computed with a VDJ recombination model fitted to out-of-frame rearrangements, and the resulting probabilities were checked against IGoR. In a later analysis, hypergeometric tests were used to score TCR-TCR, TCR-HLA and TCR-CMV co-occurrence, with a repertoire-size bias correction applied to TCR pairs. In a later analysis, false discovery rates were estimated by permuting HLA or CMV assignments 20 times. In a later analysis, co-occurring TCRs were grouped using DBSCAN, with TCRdist sequence similarity added in when clustering inside HLA-allele-positive subsets. Repertoires with fewer than 30,000 or more than 120,000 public chains were left out of co-occurrence clustering, as were about 5 repertoires with anomalous nucleotide sharing. The clones in this table, taken by TCRdb from immuneACCESS, are in-frame only. Not every clone is retained; where verified, under half of the shortfall comes from an unresolved V gene, and the cause of the rest is unknown. Clone size and the V and J calls come from that table; the DNA yielded D and trimming. The table for this sample lists fewer than 200,000 clones; 84% of them were counted only once. More than 0.85% of the sample belongs to the ten largest clones.

The cohort consisted of 650 to 850 healthy bone marrow donors. At the time of sampling, every cohort member was nominally healthy, though immune exposures that went unrecorded were likely present. The donor tested CMV seronegative and was one of the 352 seronegative cohort members. A peripheral blood sample was provided by each donor, and peripheral blood mononuclear cells were used for TCR beta sequencing. Genomic DNA extraction from the blood cell samples was performed with the Qiagen DNeasy Blood Extraction Kit. CDR3 length: 14 amino acids, cysteine to phenylalanine. Left in the record is the CDR3 DNA by itself, 42 bases read in frame from the first base. Reading the germline V gene gives CDR1 ENHRY and CDR2 SYGVKD. Unmatched junction bases come to 3, with V trimmed by 7 bases and J by 1 base.

This clonotype was sampled from a man aged 25-45 years in good health and CMV-seronegative. Recombination linked TRBV10-3 to TRBJ2-7, and 11 junction bases match TRBD2. The sequencing input was PBMCs. DNA sequence: TGTGCCATCAAGACTAGCGGGGAGTCCTACGAGCAGTACTTC. Protein translation: CAIKTSGESYEQYF.